What follows are 28 T cell receptor beta chains derived from one specimen sequenced in a study of blood T cell repertoires in COVID-19. Here immunoSEQ multiplex PCR was the method, and the copy in TCRdb shows in-frame clones only, minus some. In the table there are under 45,000 clones, roughly 90% of which are singletons. Sequencing used peripheral blood. The receptors stem from a man aged 60 to 69 with active or convalescent COVID-19.

This rearrangement joins TRBV5-1 to TRBJ2-1, with 13 bases that match TRBD2. Trimming cost V 1 base and J 7 bases; bases outside gene matches: 2. The CDR3 runs to 15 residues. CDR1 and CDR2 from the germline V gene are SGHRS and YFSETQ. The CDR3 region has the DNA TGCGCCAGCAGCTTGTGGACTAGCGGGAGAAATGAGCAGTTCTTC. Protein: CASSLWTSGRNEQFF. The complete variable domain, with remaining parts taken from reference TRBV5-1 and TRBJ2-1, reads KAGVTQTPRYLIKTRGQQVTLSCSPISGHRSVSWYQQTPGQGLQFLFEYFSETQRNKGNFPGRFSGRQFSNSRSEMNVSTLELGDSALYLCASSLWTSGRNEQFFGPGTRLTVL.

This chain joins TRBV10-2 and TRBJ1-1; a weak D match, TRBD1 (5 bases). Trimming removed 1 base at V and 8 bases at J, with 8 bases between. The CDR3 contains 12 residues. Germline V gene data show CDR1 as WSHSY and CDR2 as SAAADI. The CDR3 bases are TGCGCCAGCAGTGAGTTAGCAGGGGAAGCTTTCTTT. Translation gives CASSELAGEAFF.

The chain couples TRBV7-6 to TRBJ2-7; 14 bases line up with TRBD2. The germline V gene encodes CDR1 SGHVS and CDR2 FNYEAQ. This CDR3 comprises 16 residues. After removal of 4 bases from V and 5 bases from J, the junction contained 7 bases not matched to a gene. The CDR3 bases are TGTGCCAGCAGCTCGCCGGGACTAGCGGGAGATCACGAGCAGTACTTC. Translating it yields CASSSPGLAGDHEQYF.

The chain uses TRBV2 and TRBJ2-1, with no clear D. CDR3 length: 15 amino acids. Trimming removed 6 bases at V and 4 bases at J, with 16 bases between. Germline V gives CDR1 SNHLY, CDR2 FYNNEI. The CDR3 DNA follows: TGTGCCAGCAGAGTACTACCAAGATTATACAATGAGCAGTTCTTC. Translated, it gives CASRVLPRLYNEQFF.

The V call is TRBV14, the J call TRBJ2-2; TRBD2 matches at 8 bases. This CDR3 has 15 amino acids. The V gene's germline CDR1 is SGHDN and CDR2 FVKESK. J lost 6 bases, V lost 4 bases, and 7 bases had no gene match. The CDR3: CASSPRGGRAGELFF. The DNA of the CDR3 is TGTGCCAGCAGCCCCCGCGGGGGGCGAGCCGGGGAGCTGTTTTTT.

The genes are TRBV11-2 and TRBJ2-5, with D possibly being TRBD1 (5 bases). V shed 1 base and J shed 4 bases, with 10 bases lying between them. In germline, CDR1 is SGHAT, CDR2 FQNNGV. The CDR3 totals 14 residues. The CDR3 protein is CASSLGDSRETQYF. The DNA for the CDR3 is TGTGCCAGCAGCTTAGGTGACAGCAGAGAGACCCAGTACTTC.

The J gene is TRBJ1-1, the V gene TRBV14; D perhaps matches TRBD1 (5 bases). Deletions cut 3 bases from V and 0 bases from J, with 11 bases between. Germline lookup yields CDR1 SGHDN and CDR2 FVKESK. The CDR3 loop spans 15 amino acids. The CDR3: CASSHPGLLNTEAFF. The CDR3 region has the DNA TGTGCCAGCAGCCACCCGGGACTCCTGAACACTGAAGCTTTCTTT.

V usage is TRBV30 and J usage is TRBJ2-2; TRBD1 matches at 11 bases. J lost 9 bases, V lost 4 bases, and 19 bases had no gene match. This CDR3 contains 18 residues. Germline V gene lookup returns CDR1 GTSNPN and CDR2 SVGIG (reference sequence). This CDR3 is CAWTNTGDAGTGGRELFF. CDR3 DNA: TGTGCCTGGACCAACACGGGGGACGCCGGGACAGGGGGAAGGGAGCTGTTTTTT.

V gene TRBV7-9 combines with J gene TRBJ2-6, with D hard to call. There are 15 residues in the CDR3. Trimming cost V 4 bases and J 1 base, with 8 bases left between them. Germline lookup yields CDR1 SEHNR and CDR2 FQNEAQ (reference sequence). CDR3 coding DNA: TGTGCCAGCAGCTCTGACACATCTGGGGCCAACGTCCTGACTTTC. It yields the protein CASSSDTSGANVLTF.

This chain uses TRBV3-1 (or the pseudogene TRBV3-2) with TRBJ2-7; 12 bases are shared with TRBD2. This CDR3 region has 17 residues. Germline V gene data show CDR1 as LGHDT and CDR2 as YNNKEL (reference sequence). V was clipped by 2 bases and J by 5 bases; unmatched bases: 10. The CDR3 sequence is CASSQQNLAGGRHEQYF. The CDR3 DNA reads as TGTGCCAGCAGCCAACAAAATCTAGCGGGGGGGCGCCACGAGCAGTACTTC.

V and J are TRBV5-1 and TRBJ2-5, with 7 positions matching TRBD2. The CDR3 extends over 16 amino acids. V shed 4 bases, J shed 3 bases, and the junction held 12 bases outside the gene matches. Germline values: CDR1 SGHRS, CDR2 YFSETQ. The CDR3 loop is CASSRSPGTTEETQYF. The CDR3 DNA is TGCGCCAGCAGCCGAAGCCCCGGGACTACTGAAGAGACCCAGTACTTC.

The chain has TRBV18 and TRBJ2-3; D perhaps matches TRBD2 (6 bases). The CDR3 extends over 14 amino acids. The V end was cut by 6 bases, the J end by 1 base, with 11 bases between. Germline CDR1 reads KGHSH; CDR2 reads LQKENI. CDR3 sequence (DNA): TGTGCCAGCTCCGGGGACTGGGGCACAGATACGCAGTATTTT. Protein sequence: CASSGDWGTDTQYF.

The CDR3 loop is CASSGGLGGQETQYF. CDR3 nucleotides: TGTGCCAGCAGTGGGGGACTAGGGGGCCAAGAGACCCAGTACTTC. The rearrangement joins TRBV2 to TRBJ2-5; 8 positions match TRBD2. With V trimmed by 4 bases and J by 1 base, 5 bases remained unmatched. The CDR3 has 15 residues. CDR1 and CDR2 (germline): SNHLY, FYNNEI.

V usage is TRBV4-1 and J usage is TRBJ2-2, with a weak D call TRBD2 (5 bases). The CDR3 sequence is 16 residues long. Germline loops: CDR1 MGHRA, CDR2 YSYEKL. With 4 bases removed from V and 0 bases from J, the gap between germline ends came to 12 bases. The chain's CDR3 is CASSLFGISNTGELFF. The CDR3, as DNA: TGCGCCAGCAGCCTATTCGGGATCTCGAACACCGGGGAGCTGTTTTTT.

The CDR3 DNA reads TGTGCCAGCACCCTACTCGGTACAGGGGAAGCTCAGCCCCAGCATTTT. Protein: CASTLLGTGEAQPQHF. The rearrangement uses TRBV2 and TRBJ1-5; 7 bases map to TRBD1. V shed 7 bases and J 6 bases; nucleotides not matched to a gene: 15. This CDR3 is built from 16 residues. In germline, CDR1 is SNHLY, CDR2 FYNNEI. Filled out from reference TRBV2 and TRBJ1-5, the complete variable domain reads EPEVTQTPSHQVTQMGQEVILRCVPISNHLYFYWYRQILGQKVEFLVSFYNNEISEKSEIFDDQFSVERPDGSNFTLKIRSTKLEDSAMYFCASTLLGTGEAQPQHFGDGTRLSIL.

V is TRBV5-1 and J is TRBJ2-7; the D gene is possibly TRBD1 (5 bases). The germline CDR1 and CDR2 sequences are SGHRS and YFSETQ. Trimming took off 0 bases at V and 2 bases at J, with 18 bases between the two ends. This CDR3 is 17 amino acids long. The CDR3 reads CASSLDLRQLPAYEQYF. The CDR3 DNA reads as TGCGCCAGCAGCTTGGACCTCCGACAGCTCCCTGCCTACGAGCAGTACTTC.

The chain is built from TRBV7-9 and TRBJ2-3; possibly TRBD1 for D (6 bases). Germline CDR1 SEHNR, CDR2 FQNEAQ (reference sequence). The CDR3 spans 16 residues. The V gene lost 5 bases and the J gene lost 0 bases, with 15 bases spanning the gap. The CDR3 region is CASSRGQRPSTDTQYF. The CDR3 DNA reads as TGTGCCAGCAGCCGAGGACAGCGTCCCAGCACAGATACGCAGTATTTT.

The chain is built from TRBV7-9 and TRBJ2-7; D ambiguous. The germline V and J ends were trimmed by 5 bases and 0 bases, with 11 bases remaining between them. CDR3 length equals 14 residues. In germline, CDR1 is SEHNR, CDR2 FQNEAQ (reference sequence). In nucleotides, the CDR3 is TGTGCCAGCAGCCCACGCGCGAGCTCCTACGAGCAGTACTTC. Translated, it gives CASSPRASSYEQYF.

This clone showed up just once. The rearrangement uses TRBV18 and TRBJ2-5; 12 bases are shared with TRBD2. This CDR3 contains 16 residues. J gave up 0 bases and V 5 bases, and 4 bases lay outside the gene matches. Germline loops: CDR1 KGHSH, CDR2 LQKENI. The CDR3 here is CASSLLAGGYQETQYF. The CDR3 coding sequence is TGTGCCAGCTCATTACTAGCGGGGGGATACCAAGAGACCCAGTACTTC.

V gene TRBV19 combines with J gene TRBJ2-1; the match to TRBD2 covers 10 bases. Germline lookup yields CDR1 LNHDA and CDR2 SQIVND (reference sequence). The V gene end was trimmed by 7 bases and the J gene end by 9 bases; junction bases not matched to a gene: 9. This CDR3 comprises 14 residues. For the CDR3, the DNA is TGTGCCAGTACGGGGAGCGGGAGGGCCATTGAGCAGTTCTTC. The encoded protein is CASTGSGRAIEQFF.

The rearrangement links TRBV5-4 to TRBJ1-5; D perhaps matches TRBD1 (5 bases). The germline V and J ends were trimmed by 0 bases and 0 bases, with 13 bases remaining between them. CDR3 length equals 17 residues. The germline gives CDR1 SGHNT, CDR2 YYREEE (reference sequence). The CDR3 protein is CASSLGPGQGSNQPQHF. DNA of the CDR3: TGTGCCAGCAGCTTGGGGCCCGGGCAGGGTAGCAATCAGCCCCAGCATTTT.

V gene TRBV6-5 combines with J gene TRBJ2-7; 10 bases align to TRBD1. With 6 bases clipped from V and 8 bases from J, the junction kept 10 bases outside the gene matches. The germline V gene has CDR1 MNHEY and CDR2 SVGAGI. The CDR3 contains 14 residues. This CDR3 reads CASSAERQGAKQYF. CDR3 DNA sequence: TGTGCCAGCAGCGCCGAACGACAGGGGGCGAAGCAGTACTTC.

This chain links TRBV28 with TRBJ2-7; 9 nucleotides match TRBD1. The CDR3 is made up of 15 amino acids. Unmatched junction bases numbered 9, after V lost 6 bases and J lost 3 bases. Germline V gene sequence: CDR1 MDHEN, CDR2 SYDVKM. The CDR3 nucleotides read TGTGCCAGCAGGCCTCGGGGACAGGGAAACTACGAGCAGTACTTC. This encodes CASRPRGQGNYEQYF.

The chain joins TRBV5-4 to TRBJ1-1, with D maybe TRBD1 (6 bases). CDR1 is SGHNT, CDR2 YYREEE, per germline (reference sequence). The CDR3 is 15 amino acids. V gave up 3 bases and J gave up 0 bases, with 12 bases separating them. The CDR3 here is CASSSGEIMNTEAFF. Here the CDR3 DNA reads TGTGCCAGCAGCTCAGGGGAAATCATGAACACTGAAGCTTTCTTT.

The rearrangement links TRBV19 to TRBJ1-2, with D possibly matching TRBD1 (6 bases). Germline-derived CDR1 and CDR2 are LNHDA and SQIVND (reference sequence). V was trimmed by 6 bases and J by 8 bases, leaving 25 bases between them. The CDR3 extends over 16 amino acids. CDR3 DNA: TGTGCCAGTAGCTACATCGGACAGTCCCAACTATGGGGCTACACCTTC. Translated, it gives CASSYIGQSQLWGYTF.

V gene TRBV5-1 combines with J gene TRBJ2-7, with TRBD2 matching 8 bases. The CDR3 spans 18 residues. V was clipped by 4 bases and J by 1 base; unmatched bases: 16. The V gene's germline CDR1 is SGHRS and CDR2 YFSETQ. The DNA of the CDR3 is TGCGCCAGCAGCCCCGGGGGAGCGGGGGCCGCCCTATCCTACGAGCAGTACTTC. It encodes CASSPGGAGAALSYEQYF.

This rearrangement joins TRBV13 to TRBJ2-7, with TRBD1 matching over 7 bases. Germline V gives CDR1 PRHDT, CDR2 FYEKMQ (reference sequence). This CDR3 region has 14 residues. Losses at the gene ends were 6 bases for V and 7 bases for J; bases not matched to a gene: 12. CDR3 bases: TGTGCCAGCAGGGAGACAGGGCGAGGGGTGGAGCAGTACTTC. Translation: CASRETGRGVEQYF.

This clone was observed once. The genes are TRBV4-3 and TRBJ2-1, with D perhaps TRBD2 (5 bases). Trimming stripped 8 bases from V and 4 bases from J, with 18 bases between. The CDR3 runs to 15 residues. In germline, CDR1 is LGHNA, CDR2 YSLEER. CDR3 amino acids: CASGDYEKSYNEQFF. The DNA for the CDR3 is TGCGCCAGCGGTGACTATGAGAAGTCATACAATGAGCAGTTCTTC.